Listed below are T cell receptor beta chains from one sample, sequenced in a study of Ad26.COV2.S vaccination and SARS-CoV-2 variants. Sequenced by immunoSEQ multiplex PCR; TCRdb stores in-frame clones only, minus some. Of some 340,000 clones listed, 86% were seen once; the top ten hold more than 1.5%. Here the sequenced sample was peripheral blood, taken in a trial of Ad26.COV2.S vaccine versus placebo. Receptors were obtained from a person aged 18 to 59 who received the Ad26.COV2.S COVID-19 vaccine or a placebo. CDR3s leave out the opening cysteine and the closing phenylalanine or tryptophan. Each record gives: CDR3 length, J gene, V gene, D gene, CDR3 protein. The D gene is left open where the match is weak.

>16|TRBJ1-3|TRBV2|TRBD1
ASNFGTGVISSGNTIY
>12|TRBJ1-2|TRBV4-1|TRBD1
ASSQADRGQGYT
>12|TRBJ1-1|TRBV5-1|TRBD1
ASSWRDRVTEAF
>13|TRBJ2-1|TRBV15|.
ATSVSRDGSNEQF
>13|TRBJ1-1|TRBV6-6|.
ASSYPGSGNTEAF
>12|TRBJ2-2|TRBV11-2|TRBD1
ALSDRGKTGELF
>12|TRBJ2-7|TRBV19|TRBD2
ASGAGGKNYEQY
>14|TRBJ2-5|TRBV6-6|TRBD2
ASSRAGLAGGETQY
>13|TRBJ1-6|TRBV5-1|.
ASRQGTTNNSPLH
>14|TRBJ2-2|TRBV24-1|TRBD1
ATSDRTGGNTGELF
>13|TRBJ2-5|TRBV5-5|.
ASSLVGRAKETQY
>16|TRBJ1-2|TRBV4-3|TRBD1
ASSQETTGGGGNYGYT
>14|TRBJ1-3|TRBV5-1|.
ASSLEAVHSGNTIY
>16|TRBJ1-1|TRBV30|.
AWSTRLTGVRMNTEAF
>12|TRBJ2-5|TRBV5-6|.
ASNLVVASETQY
>15|TRBJ2-2|TRBV12-5|TRBD1
ASGRPRGQGNTGELF
>16|TRBJ1-2|TRBV5-6|TRBD1
ASSLWETGFISINGYT
>10|TRBJ1-1|TRBV5-1|.
ASSLGMGLAF
>13|TRBJ2-4|TRBV9|TRBD1
ASSASSTGDDIQY
>13|TRBJ1-2|TRBV11-2|.
ASSLDPGRTGGYT
>17|TRBJ2-2|TRBV5-4|.
AGSGRGSSGGRTAGELF
>11|TRBJ1-5|TRBV10-3|.
AITGHINQPQH
>13|TRBJ1-1|TRBV3-1/TRBV3-2|TRBD1
ASSPGTGEATEAF
>13|TRBJ2-7|TRBV19|.
ASSIGRRSSYEQY
>11|TRBJ1-5|TRBV19|.
ASFGGGNQPQH
>11|TRBJ2-7|TRBV29-1|TRBD1
SVGGQGANEQY
>13|TRBJ2-7|TRBV4-1|TRBD2
ASSQGLAGVYEQY
>12|TRBJ2-2|TRBV15|.
AAGLGRNTGELF
>13|TRBJ2-1|TRBV9|.
ASSVAWQLYNEQF
>11|TRBJ1-2|TRBV14|.
ASSSRGRSGYT
>11|TRBJ2-1|TRBV7-2|.
ASSTGSYNEQF
>13|TRBJ2-5|TRBV19|TRBD1
ASKGADRGRETQY
>14|TRBJ2-1|TRBV4-3|TRBD2
ASSPGRGESYNEQF
>13|TRBJ2-6|TRBV3-1/TRBV3-2|.
ASSHLTSGANVLT
>13|TRBJ2-4|TRBV27|.
ASSSSALGKNIQY
>16|TRBJ2-6|TRBV14|.
ASSHPGRPSSGANVLT
>12|TRBJ1-5|TRBV18|.
ASSPSRDGQPQH
>13|TRBJ2-1|TRBV7-8|.
ASSVQGSLSVEQF
>12|TRBJ2-5|TRBV5-1|TRBD1
ASSLGTAQETQY
>11|TRBJ1-2|TRBV4-3|.
ASSQDRLYGYT